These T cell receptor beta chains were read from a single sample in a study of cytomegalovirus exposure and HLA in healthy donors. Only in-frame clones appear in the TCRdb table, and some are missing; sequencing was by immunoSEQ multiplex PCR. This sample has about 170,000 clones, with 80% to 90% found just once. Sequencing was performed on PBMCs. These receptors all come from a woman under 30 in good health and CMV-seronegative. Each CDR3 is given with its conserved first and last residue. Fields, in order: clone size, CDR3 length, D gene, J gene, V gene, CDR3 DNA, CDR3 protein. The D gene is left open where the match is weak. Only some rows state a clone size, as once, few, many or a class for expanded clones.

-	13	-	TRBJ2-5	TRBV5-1	TGCGCCAGCAGCCCCCTTAGATCAGAGACCCAGTACTTC	CASSPLRSETQYF
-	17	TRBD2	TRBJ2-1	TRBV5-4	TGTGCCAGCAGTCCCAGACGAAGCGGGAGGGCCAGAAATGAGCAGTTCTTC	CASSPRRSGRARNEQFF
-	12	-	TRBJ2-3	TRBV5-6	TGTGCCAGCAGCACGCTTCGGGATACGCAGTATTTT	CASSTLRDTQYF
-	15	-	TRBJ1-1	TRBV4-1	TGCGCCAGCAGCCAAGATCAGGAGGGTCGCACTGAAGCTTTCTTT	CASSQDQEGRTEAFF
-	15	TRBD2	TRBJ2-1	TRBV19	TGTGCCAGTAGCCAGACTAGCGGGAGCTACAATGAGCAGTTCTTC	CASSQTSGSYNEQFF
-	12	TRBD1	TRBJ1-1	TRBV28	TGTGCCAGCATCGCAGGGGGAACTGAAGCTTTCTTT	CASIAGGTEAFF
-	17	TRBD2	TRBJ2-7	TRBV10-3	TGTGCCATCAGTGAGTCGATCCCAGCGGGAGGCTTGTACGAGCAGTACTTC	CAISESIPAGGLYEQYF
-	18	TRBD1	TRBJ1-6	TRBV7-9	TGTGCCAGCAGCTTAGCCGGACAGGCTGGTATCTATAATTCACCCCTCCACTTT	CASSLAGQAGIYNSPLHF
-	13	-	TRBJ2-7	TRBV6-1	TGTGCCAGCAGTGAAGTGGGGGCTGGGGAGCAGTACTTC	CASSEVGAGEQYF
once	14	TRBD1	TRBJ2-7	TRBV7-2	TGTGCCAGCAGCTTAACCCGGGACAGTAGCGAGCAGTACTTC	CASSLTRDSSEQYF
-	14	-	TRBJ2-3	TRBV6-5	TGTGCCAGCAAGCCCTATTCTAGCACAGATACGCAGTATTTT	CASKPYSSTDTQYF
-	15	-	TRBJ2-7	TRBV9	TGTGCCAGCAGCGTAGGGGGCGGGGCCCCCTACGAGCAGTACTTC	CASSVGGGAPYEQYF
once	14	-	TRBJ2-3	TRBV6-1	TGTGCCAGCCGACTAGACCCTAGCACAGATACGCAGTATTTT	CASRLDPSTDTQYF
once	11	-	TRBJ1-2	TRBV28	TGTGCCATACAGGTGGGGAATGGCTACACCTTC	CAIQVGNGYTF
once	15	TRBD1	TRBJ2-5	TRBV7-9	TGTGCCAGCAGCTACCGACAGGGACCCCAAGAGACCCAGTACTTC	CASSYRQGPQETQYF
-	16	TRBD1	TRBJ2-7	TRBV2	TGTGCCAGCAGGATGAGACAGGGTCTCAGCTCCTACGAGCAGTACTTC	CASRMRQGLSSYEQYF
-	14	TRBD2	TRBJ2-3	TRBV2	TGTGCCAGCAGTGTTGAGCGGGAGTCAGATACGCAGTATTTT	CASSVERESDTQYF
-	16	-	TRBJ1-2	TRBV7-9	TGTGCCAGCAGCTTAGCGTCCCAGTTAACTAACTATGGCTACACCTTC	CASSLASQLTNYGYTF
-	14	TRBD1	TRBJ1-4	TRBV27	TGTGCCAGCCAGAGACAGGGAGGTAATGAAAAACTGTTTTTT	CASQRQGGNEKLFF
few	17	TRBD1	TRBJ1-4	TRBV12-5	TGTGCTAGTGGTTTCCCCACACCGGGACAGCCCCATGAAAAACTGTTTTTT	CASGFPTPGQPHEKLFF
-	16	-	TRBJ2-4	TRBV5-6	TGTGCCAGCAGCTCACTGGTCTTCCTTGACAAAAACATTCAGTACTTC	CASSSLVFLDKNIQYF
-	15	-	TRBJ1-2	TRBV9	TGTGCCAGCAGCGCCACAGGGCTTCCTAACTATGGCTACACCTTC	CASSATGLPNYGYTF
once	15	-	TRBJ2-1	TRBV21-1	TGTGCCAGCAGCCTTGGGAGGGGATCCTACAATGAGCAGTTCTTC	CASSLGRGSYNEQFF
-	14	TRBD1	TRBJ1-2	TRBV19	TGTGCCAGTAGAGTGACAGGGGAATCCAATGGCTACACCTTC	CASRVTGESNGYTF
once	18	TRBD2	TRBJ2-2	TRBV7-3	TGTGCCAGCAGCTTAGGGCTAGCGGGAGGCGGTAGCACCGGGGAGCTGTTTTTT	CASSLGLAGGGSTGELFF
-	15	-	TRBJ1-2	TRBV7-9	TGTGCCAGCAGCCCCCGGGGGAACCCTAACTATGGCTACACCTTC	CASSPRGNPNYGYTF
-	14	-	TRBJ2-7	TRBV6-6	TGTGCCAGCAATTGGGACAACCTCCTGGACGAGCAGTACTTC	CASNWDNLLDEQYF
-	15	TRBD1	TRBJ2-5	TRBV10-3	TGTGCCATCAGGAAACCCGGGACAGGGGACGTGACCCAGTACTTC	CAIRKPGTGDVTQYF
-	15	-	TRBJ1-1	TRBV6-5	TGTGCCAGCAGTTCGACCGGTAGAGGGTTCACTGAAGCTTTCTTT	CASSSTGRGFTEAFF
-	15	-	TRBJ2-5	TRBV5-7	TGTGCCAGCAGCTCACGGGACTTCCTTACGGAGACCCAGTACTTC	CASSSRDFLTETQYF
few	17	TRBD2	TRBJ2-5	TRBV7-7	TGTGCTAGCAGCTTAGGCCTAGCGGGAGGGAGAGAGGAGACCCAGTACTTC	CASSLGLAGGREETQYF
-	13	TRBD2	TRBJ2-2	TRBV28	TGTGCCACCCAGCGGGGGAGCACCGGGGAGCTGTTTTTT	CATQRGSTGELFF
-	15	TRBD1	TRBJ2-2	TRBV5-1	TGCGCCAGCAGCCAACGGACAGGGTCAACCGGGGAGCTGTTTTTT	CASSQRTGSTGELFF
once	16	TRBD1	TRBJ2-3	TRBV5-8	TGTGCCAGCAGCTGGTTGAGACAGGGAGCTTTTGATACGCAGTATTTT	CASSWLRQGAFDTQYF
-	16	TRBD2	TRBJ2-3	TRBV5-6	TGTGCCAGCAGCTTGAACGGGGGGGGATACACAGATACGCAGTATTTT	CASSLNGGGYTDTQYF
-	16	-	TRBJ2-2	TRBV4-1	TGCGCCAGCAGCCATTCCCCGAGGGCGAACACCGGGGAGCTGTTTTTT	CASSHSPRANTGELFF
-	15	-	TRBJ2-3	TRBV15	TGTGCCACCAGCAGAGAGAACAGGGCCGCAGATACGCAGTATTTT	CATSRENRAADTQYF
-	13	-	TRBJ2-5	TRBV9	TGTGCCAGCAGCGTAGGCAGGGCAGAGACCCAGTACTTC	CASSVGRAETQYF
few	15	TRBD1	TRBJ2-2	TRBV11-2	TGTGCCAGCAGCTTTGGACAGGCCGGGACCGGGGAGCTGTTTTTT	CASSFGQAGTGELFF
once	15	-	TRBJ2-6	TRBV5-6	TGTGCCAGCAGCCCCCCTTTCCCTGGGGCCAACGTCCTGACTTTC	CASSPPFPGANVLTF
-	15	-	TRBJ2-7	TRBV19	TGTGCCAGTAGTATAGATACTAGTTGGCACTACGAGCAGTACTTC	CASSIDTSWHYEQYF
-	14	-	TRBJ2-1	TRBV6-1	TGTGCCAGCAGCCCAGGGCTAGCGCGGAGTGGGGAGTTCTTC	CASSPGLARSGEFF
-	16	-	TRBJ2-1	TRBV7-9	TGTGCCAGCAGCTCGGATCGGACAGAGACCTACAATGAGCAGTTCTTC	CASSSDRTETYNEQFF